The present T cell receptor beta chain was sequenced within a study of post-analysis software for immune sequencing data. Study at large: Clinical courses comprised relapsing-remitting, secondary progressive and progressive-relapsing multiple sclerosis.

This clonotype was found a few times. Its antigen remains unidentified. A read error is possible here, since a much larger clone lies one base away. Broader study findings: Patients carried a handful of TRBV segments more frequently than controls did, and TRBV5-6, TRBV5-1 and TRBV20-1 were among them.

Tagging with unique molecular identifiers was a feature of the TCR beta cDNA libraries. Each CDR3 protein gets one entry after TCRdb re-called the PCR reads with MiXCR. Of about 200,000 distinct CDR3 sequences listed, 29% are singletons. After removal of 3 bases from V and 3 bases from J, the junction contained 8 bases not matched to a gene. This CDR3 spans 15 amino acids. The germline CDR1 and CDR2 sequences are SGHDT and YYEEEE. The V gene is TRBV5-6, the J gene TRBJ2-7; 8 bases are shared with TRBD1. The receptor was isolated from a girl aged 2 to 17 with multiple sclerosis. Sequencing used blood. CDR3 protein: CASSSASRGLYEQYF. CDR3 in DNA: TGTGCCAGCAGCTCCGCTAGCAGGGGGCTCTACGAGCAGTACTTC.